This entry concerns a single TCR beta chain. Its antigen is still unknown. CDR1 and CDR2 from the germline V gene are LNHDA and SQIVND (reference sequence). This CDR3 comprises 18 residues. The V gene end was trimmed by 2 bases and the J gene end by 2 bases; junction bases not matched to a gene: 11. Vbeta (60) and Jbeta (13) primers were used in the PCR. Generated by immunoSEQ multiplex PCR, the TCRdb table keeps only in-frame clones and is missing some. The data contain roughly 110,000 clones, 70% to 75% of them singletons. These data are taken from a study of cytomegalovirus exposure and HLA in healthy donors. Regarding the study as a whole: About 87% or about 30% of the time was how often most TCR beta V segments were productive, according to an earlier analysis. Sequencing likely generated an artifact that appeared as a cluster of highly shared sequence variants.

Sample: PBMCs. This TCR was sampled from a female donor in good health and CMV-seronegative. This chain uses TRBV19 with TRBJ1-5; 8 nucleotides align to TRBD1. The CDR3 DNA sequence: TGTGCCAGTAGTATACCCCAAGGGCAGGGGGCGGGCAATCAGCCCCAGCATTTT. It translates to CASSIPQGQGAGNQPQHF.